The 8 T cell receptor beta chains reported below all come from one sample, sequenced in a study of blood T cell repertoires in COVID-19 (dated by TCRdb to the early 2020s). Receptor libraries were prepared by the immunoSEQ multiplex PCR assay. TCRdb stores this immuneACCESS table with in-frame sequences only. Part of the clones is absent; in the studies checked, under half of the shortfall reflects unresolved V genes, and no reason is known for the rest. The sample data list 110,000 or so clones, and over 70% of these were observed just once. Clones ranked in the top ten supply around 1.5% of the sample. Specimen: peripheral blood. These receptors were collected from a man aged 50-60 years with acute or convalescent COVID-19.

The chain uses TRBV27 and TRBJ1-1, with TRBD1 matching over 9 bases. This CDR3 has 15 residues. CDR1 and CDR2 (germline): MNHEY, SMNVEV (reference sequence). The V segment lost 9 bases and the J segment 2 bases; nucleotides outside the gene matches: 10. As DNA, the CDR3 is TGTGCCAGTTCCGGGACAGGGCAGTTTAACACTGAAGCTTTCTTT. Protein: CASSGTGQFNTEAFF.

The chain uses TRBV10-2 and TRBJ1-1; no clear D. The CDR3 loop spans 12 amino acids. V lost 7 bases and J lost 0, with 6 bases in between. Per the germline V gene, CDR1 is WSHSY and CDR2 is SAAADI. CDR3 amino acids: CASTQMNTEAFF. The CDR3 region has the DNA TGCGCCAGCACCCAAATGAACACTGAAGCTTTCTTT.

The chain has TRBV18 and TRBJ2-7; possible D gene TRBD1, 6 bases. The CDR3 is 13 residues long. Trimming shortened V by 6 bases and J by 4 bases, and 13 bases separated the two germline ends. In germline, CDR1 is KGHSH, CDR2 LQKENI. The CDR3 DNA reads TGTGCCAGCTCCCCAGGACAGATTTACGAGCAGTACTTC. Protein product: CASSPGQIYEQYF.

The CDR3 reads CASSLGTGQHYGYTF. The DNA for the CDR3 is TGCGCCAGCAGCCTTGGGACAGGGCAGCACTATGGCTACACCTTC. The chain joins TRBV5-1 to TRBJ1-2; 9 bases map to TRBD1. This CDR3 contains 15 residues. Unmatched junction bases numbered 7, after V lost 4 bases and J lost 3 bases. The V gene's germline CDR1 is SGHRS and CDR2 YFSETQ.

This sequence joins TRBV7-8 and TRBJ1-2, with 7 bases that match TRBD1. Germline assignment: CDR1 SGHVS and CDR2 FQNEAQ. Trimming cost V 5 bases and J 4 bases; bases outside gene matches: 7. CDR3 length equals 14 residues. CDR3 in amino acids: CASSPQGVFYGYTF. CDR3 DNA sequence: TGTGCCAGCAGCCCTCAGGGGGTGTTCTATGGCTACACCTTC.

CDR3 sequence (DNA): TGTGCCAGCAGTTTTGGCAACACCGGGGAGCTGTTTTTT. Protein sequence: CASSFGNTGELFF. The V and J genes are TRBV27 and TRBJ2-2; D unclear. V lost 3 bases and J lost 2, with 4 bases in between. This CDR3 is built from 13 residues. Germline lookup yields CDR1 MNHEY and CDR2 SMNVEV (reference sequence).

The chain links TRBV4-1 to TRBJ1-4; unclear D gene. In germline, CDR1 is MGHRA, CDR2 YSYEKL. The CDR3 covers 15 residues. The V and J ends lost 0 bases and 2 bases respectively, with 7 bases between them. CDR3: CASSQDSQTNEKLFF. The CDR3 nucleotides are TGCGCCAGCAGCCAAGATTCCCAGACTAATGAAAAACTGTTTTTT.

The CDR3 here is CSVVTAGGGYTF. The CDR3 DNA follows: TGCAGCGTTGTCACGGCGGGCGGAGGCTACACCTTC. The chain joins TRBV29-1 to TRBJ1-2, with no clear D. CDR1 SQVTM and CDR2 ANQGSEA come from the germline V gene. This CDR3 is built from 12 residues. V shed 4 bases and J shed 8 bases, with 14 bases lying between them.